This T cell receptor (beta chain) was recorded in a study of shared clonotypes between healthy human individuals. Using immunoSEQ multiplex PCR, the repertoire was profiled, and TCRdb retains in-frame clones only, with some absent. The sample has more than 2 million clones, approximately 95% seen once. The CDR3 is 15 amino acids. After removal of 2 bases from V and 1 base from J, the junction contained 5 bases not matched to a gene. Per the germline V gene, CDR1 is MDHEN and CDR2 is SYDVKM. The sample was naive CD4+ T cells sorted from blood. Subset in this sample: CD45RA+ positively selected. This sequence was found in a young man in good health. The chain combines TRBV28 with TRBJ2-7; TRBD2 matches 7 bases. The CDR3 loop reads CASSLSGALSYEQYF. Written as DNA, the CDR3 is TGTGCCAGCAGTTTAAGCGGGGCTCTATCCTACGAGCAGTACTTC.